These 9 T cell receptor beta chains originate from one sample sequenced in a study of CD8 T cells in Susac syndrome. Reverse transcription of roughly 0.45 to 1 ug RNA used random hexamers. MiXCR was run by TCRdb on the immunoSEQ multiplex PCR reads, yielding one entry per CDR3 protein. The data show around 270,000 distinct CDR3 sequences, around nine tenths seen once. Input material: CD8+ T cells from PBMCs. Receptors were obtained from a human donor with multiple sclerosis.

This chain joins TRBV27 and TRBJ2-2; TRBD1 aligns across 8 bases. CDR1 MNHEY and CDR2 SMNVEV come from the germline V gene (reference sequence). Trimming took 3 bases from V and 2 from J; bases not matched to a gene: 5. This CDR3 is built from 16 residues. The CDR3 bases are TGTGCCAGCAGTTTCGGGACAGGCCTTAACACCGGGGAGCTGTTTTTT. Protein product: CASSFGTGLNTGELFF.

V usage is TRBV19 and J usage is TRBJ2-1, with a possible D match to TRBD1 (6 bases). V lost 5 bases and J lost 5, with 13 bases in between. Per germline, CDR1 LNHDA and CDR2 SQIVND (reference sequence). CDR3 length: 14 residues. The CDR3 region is CASSFGTMNNEQFF. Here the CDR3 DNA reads TGTGCCAGTAGTTTCGGGACAATGAACAATGAGCAGTTCTTC.

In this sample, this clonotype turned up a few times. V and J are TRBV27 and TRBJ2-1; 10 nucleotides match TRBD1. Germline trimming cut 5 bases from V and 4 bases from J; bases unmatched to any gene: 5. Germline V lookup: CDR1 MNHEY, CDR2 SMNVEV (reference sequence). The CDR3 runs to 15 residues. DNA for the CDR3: TGTGCCAGCAGTCCCGGGACAGGGGCTTACAATGAGCAGTTCTTC. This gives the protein CASSPGTGAYNEQFF.

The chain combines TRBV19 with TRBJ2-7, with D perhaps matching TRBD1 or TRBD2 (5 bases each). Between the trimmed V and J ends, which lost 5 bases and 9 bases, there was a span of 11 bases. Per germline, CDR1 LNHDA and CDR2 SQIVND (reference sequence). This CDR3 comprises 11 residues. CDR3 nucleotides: TGTGCCAGTAGTTCCGGGGACGGGCAGTACTTC. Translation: CASSSGDGQYF.

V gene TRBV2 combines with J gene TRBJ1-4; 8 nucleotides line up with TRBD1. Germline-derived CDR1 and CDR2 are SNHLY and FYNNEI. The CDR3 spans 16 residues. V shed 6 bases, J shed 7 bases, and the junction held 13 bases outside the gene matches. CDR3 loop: CASSRMGGQDSEKLFF. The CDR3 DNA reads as TGTGCCAGCAGCCGAATGGGGGGACAGGATTCTGAAAAACTGTTTTTT.

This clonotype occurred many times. The DNA of the CDR3 is TGTGCCAGCAGCTTAGCGGGGAGCACAGATACGCAGTATTTT. Its protein is CASSLAGSTDTQYF. The chain couples TRBV7-9 to TRBJ2-3, with D unresolved. V lost 0 bases to trimming and J lost 0 bases, with 4 bases between them. The germline gives CDR1 SEHNR, CDR2 FQNEAQ (reference sequence). This CDR3 is 14 amino acids long.

The DNA for the CDR3 is TGCAGCGGCGGGACAGGGTCCTACGAGCAGTACTTC. Its protein product is CSGGTGSYEQYF. The chain links TRBV29-1 to TRBJ2-7; TRBD1 matches 9 bases. The length of the CDR3 is 12 residues. The V segment lost 7 bases and the J segment 1 base; nucleotides outside the gene matches: 2. Germline CDR1 SQVTM, CDR2 ANQGSEA.

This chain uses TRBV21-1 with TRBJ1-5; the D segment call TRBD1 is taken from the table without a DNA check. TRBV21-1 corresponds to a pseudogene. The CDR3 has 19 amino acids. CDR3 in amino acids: CASSKLKDIGDGSNQPQHF. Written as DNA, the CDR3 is TGTGCCAGCAGCAAACTGAAGGATATAGGGGATGGTAGCAATCAGCCCCAGCATTTT.

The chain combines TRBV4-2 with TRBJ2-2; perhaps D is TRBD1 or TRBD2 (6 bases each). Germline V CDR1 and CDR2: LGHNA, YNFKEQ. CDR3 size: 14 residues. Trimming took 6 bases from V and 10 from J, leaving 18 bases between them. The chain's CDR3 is CASRLTGGLSELFF. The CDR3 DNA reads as TGTGCCAGCAGATTAACCGGGGGCCTCTCGGAGCTGTTTTTT.